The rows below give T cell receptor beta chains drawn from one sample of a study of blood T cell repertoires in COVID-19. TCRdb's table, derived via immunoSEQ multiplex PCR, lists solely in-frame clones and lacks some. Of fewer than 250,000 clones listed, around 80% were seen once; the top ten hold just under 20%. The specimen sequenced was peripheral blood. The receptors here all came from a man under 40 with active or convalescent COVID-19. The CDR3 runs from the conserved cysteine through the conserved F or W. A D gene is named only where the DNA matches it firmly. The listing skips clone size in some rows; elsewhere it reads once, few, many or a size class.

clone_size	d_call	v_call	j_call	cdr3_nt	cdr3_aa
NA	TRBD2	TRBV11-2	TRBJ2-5	TGTGCCAGCGGCCATCCCCCGAGGCCAGCGGGGGGGCCGGGGGAGACCCAGTACTTC	CASGHPPRPAGGPGETQYF
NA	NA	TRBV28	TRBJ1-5	TGTGCCAGCAGGAATAGGGGCCCCGATCAGCCCCAGCATTTT	CASRNRGPDQPQHF
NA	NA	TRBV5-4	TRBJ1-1	TGTGCCAGCAGCCCGGGGGGCATCACTGAAGCTTTCTTT	CASSPGGITEAFF
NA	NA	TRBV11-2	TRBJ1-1	TGTGCCAGCAGCTTAGATGGGACTGACACTGAAGCTTTCTTT	CASSLDGTDTEAFF
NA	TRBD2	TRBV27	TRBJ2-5	TGTGCCAGCAGTCCCATAGCGGGGGTAGAGACCCAGTACTTC	CASSPIAGVETQYF
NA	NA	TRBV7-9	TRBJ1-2	TGTGCCAGCAGATCGGCTGCGGGGCTGAGTGACTATGGCTACACCTTC	CASRSAAGLSDYGYTF
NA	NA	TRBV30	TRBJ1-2	TGTGCCTGGAGGGTACAGGGTGGCTACACCTTC	CAWRVQGGYTF
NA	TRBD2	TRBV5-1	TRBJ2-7	TGCGCCAGCAGCGCTCCCGGGACTACCACCTACGAGCAGTACTTC	CASSAPGTTTYEQYF
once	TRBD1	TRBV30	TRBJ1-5	TGTGCCTGGAGCAAAAGGGGGCAGGGTGTAAATCAGCCCCAGCATTTT	CAWSKRGQGVNQPQHF
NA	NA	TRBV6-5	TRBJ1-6	TGTGCCAGCAATGTGGGGGACTATTATAATTCACCCCTCCACTTT	CASNVGDYYNSPLHF
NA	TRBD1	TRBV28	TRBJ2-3	TGTGCCAGCAATCGGCACGGGACAGGGGTCCGCACAGATACGCAGTATTTT	CASNRHGTGVRTDTQYF
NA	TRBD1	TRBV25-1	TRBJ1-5	TGTGCCAGCAGCCGGGACAGGGGCAATCAGCCCCAGCATTTT	CASSRDRGNQPQHF
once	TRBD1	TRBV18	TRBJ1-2	TGTGCCAGCTCACTCGGGACAGCTAACTATGGCTACACCTTC	CASSLGTANYGYTF
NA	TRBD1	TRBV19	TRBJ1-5	TGTGCCAGTAGTTCCCGGGACAGGTTCAATCAGCCCCAGCATTTT	CASSSRDRFNQPQHF
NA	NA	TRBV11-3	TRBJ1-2	TGTGCCAGCAGCTCGACTCCGACAGGAGGAACAGGTGGCTACACCTTC	CASSSTPTGGTGGYTF
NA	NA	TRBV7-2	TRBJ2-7	TGTGCCAGCAGCCCGCACGCGGCAACTAGCCGGACCACCTACGAGCAGTACTTC	CASSPHAATSRTTYEQYF
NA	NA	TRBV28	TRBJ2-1	TGTGCCAGCAGTTTTCGACAAAACTACAATGAGCAGTTCTTC	CASSFRQNYNEQFF
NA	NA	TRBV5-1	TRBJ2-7	TGCGCCAGCAGCCCGGGAATCGGACAGACCTACGAGCAGTACTTC	CASSPGIGQTYEQYF
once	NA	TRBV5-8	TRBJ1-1	TGTGCCAGCAGCCCGAGAAGGAACACTGAAGCTTTCTTT	CASSPRRNTEAFF
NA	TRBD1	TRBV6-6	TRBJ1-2	TGTGCCAGCAGCCCAGGGACAGGGAGGTTCTATGGCTACACCTTC	CASSPGTGRFYGYTF
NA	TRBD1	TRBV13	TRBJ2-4	TGTGCCAGCAGCACCAGGACAGGGGGGAACATTCAGTACTTC	CASSTRTGGNIQYF
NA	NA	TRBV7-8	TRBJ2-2	TGTGCCAGCACCAGAATCGGAGGGGGGGAGTCCGGGGAGCTGTTTTTT	CASTRIGGGESGELFF
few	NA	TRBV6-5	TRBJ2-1	TGTGCCAGCAAGGTCTCCCCTCAGGGGTACAATGAGCAGTTCTTC	CASKVSPQGYNEQFF
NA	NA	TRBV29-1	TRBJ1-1	TGCAGCGTTGTAGTGAGGACTGAAGCTTTCTTT	CSVVVRTEAFF
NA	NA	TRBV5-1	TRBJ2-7	TGCGCCAGCAGCTTGACCAGGGGCGAGCAGTACTTC	CASSLTRGEQYF
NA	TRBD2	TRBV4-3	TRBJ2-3	TGCGCCAGCAGCCAGGGGGGGGGACTAGCGGTAGATACGCAGTATTTT	CASSQGGGLAVDTQYF